This TCR beta chain was identified in a study of beta chain features in type 1 diabetes. Study results and caveats: For patients, the naive, central memory and Treg TCRB repertoires appeared more alike than for healthy donors.

Isolated RNA was reverse transcribed in full, so expressed TCRB transcripts were sequenced. Method: immunoSEQ multiplex PCR; TCRdb's copy keeps in-frame clones and lacks some. The table includes roughly 250,000 clones, over 8.5% detected once. CDR1 and CDR2 from the germline V gene are LNHDA and SQIVND (reference sequence). V dropped 6 bases and J dropped 0 bases, with 16 bases sitting between them. This CDR3 spans 16 amino acids. Sorted populations all had greater than 95% purity. On this clone: Its antigen is still unknown.

The chain combines TRBV19 with TRBJ2-3, with D maybe TRBD2 (5 bases). This TCR came from a woman in her late teens or twenties in good health. What was sequenced was naive CD4+ T cells from blood. The CDR3 sequence is CASSGIAGGSTDTQYF. CDR3 in DNA: TGTGCCAGTAGCGGGATCGCCGGCGGAAGCACAGATACGCAGTATTTT.